This T cell receptor (beta chain) came from a study of identical twins. This CDR3 comprises 15 residues. J lost 4 bases, V lost 6 bases, and 9 bases had no gene match. Looked up from germline, CDR1 is MNHEY and CDR2 is SVGEGT. Template switching added a universal primer binding site, and final cDNA carried unique molecular identifiers. Via MiXCR, TCRdb re-called the 5' RACE reads, giving one row per CDR3 protein. The sample consists of under 250,000 distinct CDR3 sequences, over 8% of them appearing once. Sequencing was carried out using memory (CD45RO+) T cells sorted from blood. This sequence joins TRBV6-2 or TRBV6-3 and TRBJ1-2, with 9 bases identical to TRBD1. The receptor was derived from a woman aged 18-29 years in good health. The CDR3: CASSPGDREIYGYTF. The DNA for the CDR3 is TGTGCCAGCAGCCCCGGGGACAGGGAGATCTATGGCTACACCTTC.